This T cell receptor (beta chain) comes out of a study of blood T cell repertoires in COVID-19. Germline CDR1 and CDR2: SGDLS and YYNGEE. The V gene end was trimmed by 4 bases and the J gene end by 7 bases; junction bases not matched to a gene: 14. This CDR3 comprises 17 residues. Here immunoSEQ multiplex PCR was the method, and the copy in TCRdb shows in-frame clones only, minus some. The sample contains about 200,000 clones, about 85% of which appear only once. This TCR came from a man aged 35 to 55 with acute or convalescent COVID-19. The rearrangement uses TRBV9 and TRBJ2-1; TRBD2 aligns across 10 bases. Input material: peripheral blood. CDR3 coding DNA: TGTGCCAGCAGCATTCAGGCCGTAGCGGGAGGTGGGAATGAGCAGTTCTTC. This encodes CASSIQAVAGGGNEQFF.